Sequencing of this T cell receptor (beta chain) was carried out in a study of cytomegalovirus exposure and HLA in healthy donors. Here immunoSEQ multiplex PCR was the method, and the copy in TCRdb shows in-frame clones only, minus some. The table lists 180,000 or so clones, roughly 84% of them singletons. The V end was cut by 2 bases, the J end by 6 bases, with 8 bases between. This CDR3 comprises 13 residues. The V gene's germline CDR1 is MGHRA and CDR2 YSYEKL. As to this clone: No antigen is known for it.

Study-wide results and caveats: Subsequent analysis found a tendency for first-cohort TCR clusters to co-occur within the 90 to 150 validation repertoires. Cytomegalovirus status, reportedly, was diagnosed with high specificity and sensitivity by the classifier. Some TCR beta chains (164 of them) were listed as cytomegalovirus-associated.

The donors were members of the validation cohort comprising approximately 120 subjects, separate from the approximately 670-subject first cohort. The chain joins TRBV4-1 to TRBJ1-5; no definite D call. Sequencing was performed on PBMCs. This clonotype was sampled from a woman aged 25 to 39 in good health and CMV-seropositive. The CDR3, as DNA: TGCGCCAGCAGCCAACACGAGGCTCAGCCCCAGCATTTT. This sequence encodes CASSQHEAQPQHF.